One and the same sample provided the 10 T cell receptor beta chains below, sequenced in a study of T-cell memory formation after mild COVID-19. One entry per CDR3 protein results from TCRdb running MiXCR on the 5' RACE reads. Among some 250,000 distinct CDR3 sequences listed, over 9% were seen once. The source material was PBMCs or a T cell subset sorted from them (not recorded which). All receptors come from a man between 18 and 35 years old who had mild COVID-19 (a few samples of this study predate the infection). Cell type and time point are not known.

The rearrangement joins TRBV30 to TRBJ1-5; D is ambiguous. CDR1 is GTSNPN and CDR2 is SVGIG in the germline V gene (reference sequence). V was cut by 0 bases and J by 4 bases, with 10 bases left in between. The CDR3 is made up of 14 amino acids. The CDR3 loop is CAWSVKQKNQPQHF. Here the CDR3 DNA reads TGTGCCTGGAGTGTAAAACAGAAAAATCAGCCCCAGCATTTT.

In its sample, this clonotype was seen a few times. This chain connects TRBV9 to TRBJ1-5; D gene ambiguous. V was trimmed by 0 bases and J by 4 bases, leaving 5 bases between them. This CDR3 region has 13 residues. CDR1 and CDR2 from the germline V gene are SGDLS and YYNGEE. DNA of the CDR3: TGTGCCAGCAGCGTAGATCTTAATCAGCCCCAGCATTTT. Its protein product is CASSVDLNQPQHF.

This clonotype was observed a few times. The chain employs TRBV29-1 and TRBJ1-1; unclear D gene. The CDR3 is 11 amino acids. V was shortened by 4 bases and J by 1 base, with 4 bases between the two germline ends. The germline gives CDR1 SQVTM, CDR2 ANQGSEA. The CDR3 spells CSVAKNTEAFF. The CDR3 DNA reads as TGCAGCGTTGCGAAGAACACTGAAGCTTTCTTT.

This chain uses TRBV7-6 with TRBJ2-3; weak D call: TRBD1 (7 bases). The V gene lost 8 bases and the J gene lost 1 base, with 16 bases spanning the gap. Germline values: CDR1 SGHVS, CDR2 FNYEAQ. CDR3 length: 15 residues. This CDR3 reads CASVQGGSGTDTQYF. CDR3 nucleotides: TGTGCCAGCGTTCAGGGGGGCAGTGGCACAGATACGCAGTATTTT.

The chain has TRBV5-1 and TRBJ2-2; the match to TRBD2 covers 9 bases. The J segment lost 0 bases and the V segment lost 0 bases, leaving 3 bases of the junction unmatched. The V gene's germline CDR1 is SGHRS and CDR2 YFSETQ. CDR3 length: 17 amino acids. CDR3 loop: CASSLEPSGANTGELFF. Here the CDR3 DNA reads TGCGCCAGCAGCTTGGAACCTAGCGGGGCGAACACCGGGGAGCTGTTTTTT.

The chain carries TRBV6-5 and TRBJ2-3; the match to TRBD1 covers 9 bases. CDR3 length: 13 amino acids. Germline V gene data show CDR1 as MNHEY and CDR2 as SVGAGI. J gave up 4 bases and V 6 bases, and 2 bases lay outside the gene matches. CDR3 sequence: CASSRDRADTQYF. CDR3 coding DNA: TGTGCCAGCAGCCGGGACAGGGCAGATACGCAGTATTTT.

This clonotype has only a few counts. Germline is not matched at one junction end, which may reflect a read error. V and J are TRBV7-7 and TRBJ2-5; a weak D match, TRBD1 (5 bases). CDR1 is SSHAT, CDR2 FNYEAQ, per germline (reference sequence). The CDR3 has 15 amino acids. The CDR3 DNA is TGTGCTAGCAGCTGGGGAAGGGGTGGACAAGAGACCCAGTACTTC. Translated, it gives CASSWGRGGQETQYF.

This clonotype was seen a few times. The rearrangement uses TRBV6-2 or TRBV6-3 and TRBJ2-7; no clear D gene. The CDR3 contains 13 residues. The V gene's germline CDR1 is MNHEY and CDR2 SVGEGT. V was clipped by 2 bases and J by 3 bases, with 8 bases between them. CDR3 loop: CASSYLVLYEQYF. The CDR3, as DNA: TGTGCCAGCAGTTACCTTGTCCTCTACGAGCAGTACTTC.

This chain uses TRBV12-3 or TRBV12-4 with TRBJ1-1, with 7 positions matching TRBD1. Unmatched junction bases numbered 4, after V lost 7 bases and J lost 5 bases. CDR3 length equals 12 residues. For the CDR3, the DNA is TGTGCCAGCAAACAGGGGCGTACTGAAGCTTTCTTT. Protein product: CASKQGRTEAFF.

This clonotype was picked up a small number of times. The chain recombines TRBV29-1 with TRBJ1-1, with 7 positions matching TRBD1. Trimming cost V 5 bases and J 3 bases; bases outside gene matches: 9. CDR1 SQVTM and CDR2 ANQGSEA come from the germline V gene. CDR3 length: 14 residues. The CDR3 region is CSVRDRTRDTEAFF. The CDR3 nucleotides are TGCAGCGTTAGGGACAGAACGAGGGACACTGAAGCTTTCTTT.